This T cell receptor beta chain derives from a study of identical twins. General observations from the study: For monozygotic twins, models underestimated out-of-frame TCR alpha sharing. Conclusions relied on cross-sectional statistical analysis, not following the same donors. Invariant populations such as MAIT and iNKT cells could partly muddle zero-insertion analyses.

TCRdb fed the 5' RACE reads into MiXCR, producing one record per CDR3 protein. The sample lists some 200,000 distinct CDR3 sequences, 7.5% occurring once. This clonotype has a handful of counts. Its antigen is not known. In addition, the sample was reused for a study of yellow fever vaccine responses in identical twins.

The receptor was derived from a woman aged 18-30 years in good health. The specimen sequenced was memory (CD45RO+) T cells sorted from blood.

The CDR3 sequence is CASSSWTGGGSPLHF. Written as DNA, the CDR3 is TGTGCCAGCAGCTCTTGGACAGGGGGCGGTTCACCCCTCCACTTT. The chain employs TRBV7-2 and TRBJ1-6; TRBD1 agrees at 11 bases. This CDR3 contains 15 residues. After removal of 4 bases from V and 9 bases from J, the junction contained 5 bases not matched to a gene. Germline V CDR1 and CDR2: SGHTA, FQGNSA.